This TCR beta chain was sequenced in a study of blood T cell repertoires in COVID-19. Background on the study: Material from acute and convalescent COVID-19 was sourced from the United States, Italy and Spain.

How the authors handled the data: Amplification of reference gene primers was used by the study to estimate nucleated cell counts. Sequencing used immunoSEQ multiplex PCR; TCRdb keeps in-frame clones, though not all of them. Clone size and V and J calls were adopted from that table, with D and trimming inferred from the DNA. The sample carries around 400,000 clones, around 87% recorded once. The CDR3 is 12 residues long. The V end lost 4 bases, the J end lost 5 bases, and 9 bases lay between the germline ends. CDR1 and CDR2 from the germline V gene are SGHRS and YFSETQ. On this clone itself: This CDR3 is also generated by other DNA sequences in the sample.

This sequence originates from a woman aged 60-75 years with COVID-19, enrolled during active disease. This rearrangement joins TRBV5-1 to TRBJ1-2; a possible D gene is TRBD1 (6 bases). Sequenced material: peripheral blood. For the CDR3, the DNA is TGCGCCAGCAGCCCGGACAGTTATGGCTACACCTTC. This translates into CASSPDSYGYTF.